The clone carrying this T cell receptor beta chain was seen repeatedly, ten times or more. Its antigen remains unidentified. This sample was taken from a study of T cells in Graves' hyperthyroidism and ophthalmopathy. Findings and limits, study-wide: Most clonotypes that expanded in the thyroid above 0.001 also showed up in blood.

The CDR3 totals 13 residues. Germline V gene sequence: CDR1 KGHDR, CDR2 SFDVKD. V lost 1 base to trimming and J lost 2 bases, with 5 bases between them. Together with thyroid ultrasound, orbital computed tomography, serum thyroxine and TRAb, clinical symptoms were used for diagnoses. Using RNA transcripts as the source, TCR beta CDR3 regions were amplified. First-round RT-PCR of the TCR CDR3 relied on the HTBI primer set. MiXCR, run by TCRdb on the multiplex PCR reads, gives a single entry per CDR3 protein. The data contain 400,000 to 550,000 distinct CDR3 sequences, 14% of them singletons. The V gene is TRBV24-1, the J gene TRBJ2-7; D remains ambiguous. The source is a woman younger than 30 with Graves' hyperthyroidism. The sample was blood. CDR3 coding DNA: TGTGCCACCAGTGATTTCCCTCCCTACGAGCAGTACTTC. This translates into CATSDFPPYEQYF.